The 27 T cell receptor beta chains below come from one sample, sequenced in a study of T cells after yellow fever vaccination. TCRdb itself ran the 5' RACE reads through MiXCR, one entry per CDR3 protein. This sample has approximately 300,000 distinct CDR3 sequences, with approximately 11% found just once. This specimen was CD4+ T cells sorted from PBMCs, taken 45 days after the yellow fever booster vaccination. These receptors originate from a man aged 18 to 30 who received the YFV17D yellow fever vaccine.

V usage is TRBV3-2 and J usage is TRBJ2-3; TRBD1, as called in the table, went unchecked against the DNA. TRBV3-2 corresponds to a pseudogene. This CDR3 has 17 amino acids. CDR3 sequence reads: CASSQDDPGGVPDTQYF. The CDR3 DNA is TGTGCCAGCAGCCAAGATGATCCCGGGGGGGTCCCAGATACGCAGTATTTT.

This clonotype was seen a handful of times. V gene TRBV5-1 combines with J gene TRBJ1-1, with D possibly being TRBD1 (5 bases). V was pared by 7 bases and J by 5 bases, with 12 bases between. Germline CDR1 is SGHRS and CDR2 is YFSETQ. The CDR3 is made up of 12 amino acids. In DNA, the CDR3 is TGCGCCAGCGGTGCGGGGGAAACTGAAGCTTTCTTT. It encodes CASGAGETEAFF.

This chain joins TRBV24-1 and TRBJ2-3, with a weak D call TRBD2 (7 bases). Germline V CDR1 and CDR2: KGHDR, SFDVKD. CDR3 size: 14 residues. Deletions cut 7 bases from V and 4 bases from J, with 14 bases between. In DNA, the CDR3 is TGTGCCACCAGCCCCGGGGGGCCAGCAGATACGCAGTATTTT. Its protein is CATSPGGPADTQYF.

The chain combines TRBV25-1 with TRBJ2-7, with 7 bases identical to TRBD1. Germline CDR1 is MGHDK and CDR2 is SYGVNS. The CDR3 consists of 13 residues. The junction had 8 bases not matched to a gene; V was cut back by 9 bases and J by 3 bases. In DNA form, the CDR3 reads TGTGCCAGATCCGGGACAGCGATCTACGAGCAGTACGTC. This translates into CARSGTAIYEQYV.

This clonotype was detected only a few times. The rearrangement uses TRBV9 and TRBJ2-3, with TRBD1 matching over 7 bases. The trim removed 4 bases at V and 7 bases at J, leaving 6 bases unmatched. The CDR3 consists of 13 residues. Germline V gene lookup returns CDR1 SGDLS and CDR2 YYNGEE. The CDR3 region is CASSSRTGHTQYF. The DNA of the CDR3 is TGTGCCAGCAGCTCCCGGACAGGTCATACGCAGTATTTT.

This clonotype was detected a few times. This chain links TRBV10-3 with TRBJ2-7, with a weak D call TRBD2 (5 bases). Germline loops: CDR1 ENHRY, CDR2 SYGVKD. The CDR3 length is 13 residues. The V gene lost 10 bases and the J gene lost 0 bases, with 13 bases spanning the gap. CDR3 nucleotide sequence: TGTGCCACCGAGGGCCGTAGCTCCTACGAGCAGTACTTC. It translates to CATEGRSSYEQYF.

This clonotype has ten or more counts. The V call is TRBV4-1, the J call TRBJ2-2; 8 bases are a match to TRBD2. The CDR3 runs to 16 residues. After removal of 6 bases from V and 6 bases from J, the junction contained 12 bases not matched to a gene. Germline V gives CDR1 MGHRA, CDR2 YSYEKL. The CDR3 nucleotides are TGCGCCAGCAGTCTTAGGCGAACGGGGGGGCCCGGGGAGCTGTTTTTT. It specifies CASSLRRTGGPGELFF.

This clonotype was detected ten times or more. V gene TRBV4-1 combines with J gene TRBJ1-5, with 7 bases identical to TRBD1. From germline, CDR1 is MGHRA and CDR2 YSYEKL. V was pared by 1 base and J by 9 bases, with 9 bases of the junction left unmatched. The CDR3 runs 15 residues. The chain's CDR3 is CASSQGQGTSWPQHF. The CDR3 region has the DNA TGCGCCAGCAGCCAAGGACAGGGCACGTCTTGGCCCCAGCATTTT.

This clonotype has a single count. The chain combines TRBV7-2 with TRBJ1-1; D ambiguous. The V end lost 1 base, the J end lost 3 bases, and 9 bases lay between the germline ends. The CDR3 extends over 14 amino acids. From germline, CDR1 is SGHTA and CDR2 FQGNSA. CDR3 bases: TGTGCCAGCAGCTTAGTAAACGGGGACACTGAAGCTTTCTTT. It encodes CASSLVNGDTEAFF.

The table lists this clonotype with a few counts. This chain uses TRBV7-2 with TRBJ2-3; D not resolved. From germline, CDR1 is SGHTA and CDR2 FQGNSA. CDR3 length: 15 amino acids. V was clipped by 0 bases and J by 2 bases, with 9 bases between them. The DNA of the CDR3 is TGTGCCAGCAGCTTAGCTTCGGTGTTCACAGATACGCAGTATTTT. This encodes CASSLASVFTDTQYF.

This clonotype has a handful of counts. CDR3 coding DNA: TGCGCCAGCAGCCAGCAAGGGGCCCAAGAGACCCAGTACTTC. Translation: CASSQQGAQETQYF. The chain recombines TRBV4-3 with TRBJ2-5; a weak D match, TRBD1 (5 bases). The germline V gene has CDR1 LGHNA and CDR2 YSLEER. The CDR3 loop spans 14 amino acids. The V and J ends lost 3 bases and 1 base respectively, with 9 bases between them.

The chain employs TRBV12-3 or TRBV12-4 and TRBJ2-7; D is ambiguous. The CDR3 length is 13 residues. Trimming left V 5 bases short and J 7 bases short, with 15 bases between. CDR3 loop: CASSRGYLREQYV. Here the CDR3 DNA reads TGTGCCAGCAGTCGAGGATATTTGCGGGAGCAGTACGTC.

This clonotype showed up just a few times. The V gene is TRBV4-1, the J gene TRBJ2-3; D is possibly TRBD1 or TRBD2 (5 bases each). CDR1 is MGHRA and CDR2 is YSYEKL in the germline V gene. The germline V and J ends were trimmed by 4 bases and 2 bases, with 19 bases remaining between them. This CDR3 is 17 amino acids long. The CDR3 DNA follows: TGCGCCAGCAGCCTAGGCCGGGGCAGAGGGGTCACAGATACGCAGTATTTT. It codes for CASSLGRGRGVTDTQYF.

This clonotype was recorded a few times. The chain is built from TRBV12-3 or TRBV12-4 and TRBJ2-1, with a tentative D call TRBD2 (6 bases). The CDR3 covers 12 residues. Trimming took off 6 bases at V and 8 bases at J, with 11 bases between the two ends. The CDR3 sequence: CASSRTSYEQFF. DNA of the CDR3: TGTGCCAGCAGCAGAACTAGCTATGAGCAGTTCTTC.

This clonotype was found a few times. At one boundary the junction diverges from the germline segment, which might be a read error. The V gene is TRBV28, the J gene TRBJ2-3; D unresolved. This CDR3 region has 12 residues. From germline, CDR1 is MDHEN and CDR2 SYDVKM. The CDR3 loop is CASSSVGDTKYF. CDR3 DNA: TGTGCCAGCAGTTCCGTTGGGGATACGAAGTATTTT.

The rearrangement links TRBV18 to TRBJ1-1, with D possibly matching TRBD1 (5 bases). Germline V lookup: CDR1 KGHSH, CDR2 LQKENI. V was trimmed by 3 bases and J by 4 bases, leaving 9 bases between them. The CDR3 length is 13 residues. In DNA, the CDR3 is TGTGCCAGCTCACCTTCGGGGGGCACTGAAGCTTTCTTT. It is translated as CASSPSGGTEAFF.

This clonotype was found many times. Written as DNA, the CDR3 is TGCAGTGCTAATCGGGACACCTCCACCGGGGAGCTGTTTTTT. Translation gives CSANRDTSTGELFF. V is TRBV20-1 and J is TRBJ2-2; perhaps TRBD1 as D (6 bases). CDR3 length: 14 amino acids. Germline V gives CDR1 DFQATT, CDR2 SNEGSKA (reference sequence). V lost 4 bases and J lost 4, with 13 bases in between.

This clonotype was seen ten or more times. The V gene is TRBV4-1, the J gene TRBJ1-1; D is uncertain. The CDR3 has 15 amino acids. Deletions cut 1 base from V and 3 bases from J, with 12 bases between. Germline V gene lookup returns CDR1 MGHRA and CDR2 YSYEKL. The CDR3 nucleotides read TGCGCCAGCAGCCAAGTGGGAGGGTCTTACACTGAAGCTTTCTTT. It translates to CASSQVGGSYTEAFF.

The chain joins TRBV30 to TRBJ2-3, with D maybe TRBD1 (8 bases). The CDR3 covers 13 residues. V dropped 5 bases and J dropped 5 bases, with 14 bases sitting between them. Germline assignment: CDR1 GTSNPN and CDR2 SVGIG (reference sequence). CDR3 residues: CAWDNRGGDTQYF. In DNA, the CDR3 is TGTGCCTGGGATAACAGGGGGGGAGATACGCAGTATTTT.

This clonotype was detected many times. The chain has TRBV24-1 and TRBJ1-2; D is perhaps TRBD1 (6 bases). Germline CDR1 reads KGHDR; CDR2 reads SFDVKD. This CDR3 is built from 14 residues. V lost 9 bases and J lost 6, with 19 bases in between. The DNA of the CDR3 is TGTGCCACCCGGCCCGGGGGCTACGGACATGGCTACACCTTC. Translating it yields CATRPGGYGHGYTF.

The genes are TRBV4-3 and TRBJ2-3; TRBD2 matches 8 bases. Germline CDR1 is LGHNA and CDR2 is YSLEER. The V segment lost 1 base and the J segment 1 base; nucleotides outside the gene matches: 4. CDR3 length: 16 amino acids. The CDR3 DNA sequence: TGCGCCAGCAGCCAAGTGAGCGGGGGACGCACAGATACGCAGTATTTT. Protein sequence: CASSQVSGGRTDTQYF.

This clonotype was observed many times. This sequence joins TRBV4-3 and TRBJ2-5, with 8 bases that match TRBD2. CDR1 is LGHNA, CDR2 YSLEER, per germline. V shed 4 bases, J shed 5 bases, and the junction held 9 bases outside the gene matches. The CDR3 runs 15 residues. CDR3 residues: CASSRSGGPGETQYF. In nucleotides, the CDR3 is TGCGCCAGCAGCCGCTCGGGGGGGCCGGGTGAGACCCAGTACTTC.

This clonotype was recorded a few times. CDR3 residues: CSARPPNGETQYF. CDR3 bases: TGCAGTGCTAGGCCCCCCAATGGCGAGACCCAGTACTTC. The chain links TRBV20-1 to TRBJ2-5; D unresolved. CDR1 is DFQATT, CDR2 SNEGSKA, per germline (reference sequence). CDR3 length equals 13 residues. The ends were cut back, 3 bases at V and 5 bases at J, with 13 bases in the middle.

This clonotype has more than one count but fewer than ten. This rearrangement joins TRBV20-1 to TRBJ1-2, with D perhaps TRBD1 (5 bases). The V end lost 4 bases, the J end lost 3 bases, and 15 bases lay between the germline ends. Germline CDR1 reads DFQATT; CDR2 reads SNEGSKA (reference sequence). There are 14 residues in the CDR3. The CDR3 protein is CSANPGSGYYGYTF. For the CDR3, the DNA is TGCAGTGCTAACCCAGGGAGCGGGTACTATGGCTACACCTTC.

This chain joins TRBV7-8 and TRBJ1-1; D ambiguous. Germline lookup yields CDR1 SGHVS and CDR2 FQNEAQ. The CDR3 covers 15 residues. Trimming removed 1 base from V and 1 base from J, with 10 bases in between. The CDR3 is CASSLEPSRNTEAFF. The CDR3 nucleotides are TGTGCCAGCAGCTTAGAACCCTCAAGGAACACTGAAGCTTTCTTT.

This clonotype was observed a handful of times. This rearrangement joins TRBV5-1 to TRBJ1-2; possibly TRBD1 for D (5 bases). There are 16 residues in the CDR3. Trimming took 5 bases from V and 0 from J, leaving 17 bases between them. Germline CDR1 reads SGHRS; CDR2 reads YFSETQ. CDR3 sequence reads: CASSGVGDSTNYGYTF. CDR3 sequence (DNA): TGCGCCAGCAGTGGCGTCGGTGACAGTACTAACTATGGCTACACCTTC.

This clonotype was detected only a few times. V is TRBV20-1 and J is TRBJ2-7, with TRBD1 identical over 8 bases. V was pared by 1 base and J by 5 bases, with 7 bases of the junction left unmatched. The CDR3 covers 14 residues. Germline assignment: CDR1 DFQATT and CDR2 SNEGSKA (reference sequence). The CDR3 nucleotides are TGCAGTGCTAGAGGTGCAACGGACAGGGACGAGCAGTACTTC. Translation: CSARGATDRDEQYF.